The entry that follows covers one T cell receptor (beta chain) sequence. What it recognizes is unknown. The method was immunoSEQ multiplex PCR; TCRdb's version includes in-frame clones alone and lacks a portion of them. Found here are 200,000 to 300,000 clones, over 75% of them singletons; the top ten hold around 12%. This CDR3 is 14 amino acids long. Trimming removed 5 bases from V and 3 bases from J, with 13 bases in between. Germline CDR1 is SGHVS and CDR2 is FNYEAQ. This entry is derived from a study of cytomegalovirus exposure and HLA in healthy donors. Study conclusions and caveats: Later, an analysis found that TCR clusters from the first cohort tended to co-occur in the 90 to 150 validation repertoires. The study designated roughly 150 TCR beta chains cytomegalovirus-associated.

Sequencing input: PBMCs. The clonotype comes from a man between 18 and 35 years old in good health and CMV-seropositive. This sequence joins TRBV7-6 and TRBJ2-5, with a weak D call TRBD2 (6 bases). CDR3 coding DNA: TGTGCCAGCAGCGCGGGGACTCTTAAAGAGACCCAGTACTTC. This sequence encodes CASSAGTLKETQYF. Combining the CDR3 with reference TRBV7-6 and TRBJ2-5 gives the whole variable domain GAGVSQSPRYKVTKRGQDVALRCDPISGHVSLYWYRQALGQGPEFLTYFNYEAQQDKSGLPNDRFSAERPEGSISTLTIQRTEQRDSAMYRCASSAGTLKETQYFGPGTRLLVL.